The clone carrying this TCR beta chain ranks as medium-sized. Before thyroid surgery, none of the patients had received any treatment. This CDR3 spans 15 amino acids. Between the trimmed V and J ends, which lost 2 bases and 1 base, there was a span of 6 bases. Germline V gene sequence: CDR1 MRHNA, CDR2 SNTAGT. This entry is derived from a study of metastatic and nonmetastatic thyroid tumors. TCRdb re-called clones from the PCR reads using MiXCR. The table has 30,000 to 40,000 clones, 15% to 20% seen once. The origin of this receptor is a male donor with papillary thyroid cancer or a benign thyroid nodule (not recorded which). Some clones in this sample may be carry-over from other donors' samples. The source material was blood. The V and J genes are TRBV6-4 and TRBJ2-6; D unclear. CDR3 protein: CASSDDRSGANVLTF. The CDR3 nucleotides are TGTGCCAGCAGTGACGACCGGTCTGGGGCCAACGTCCTGACTTTC.